This T cell receptor beta chain was observed in a study of blood T cell repertoires in COVID-19. Study-level background: Samples taken during acute and convalescent COVID-19 were collected in the United States, Italy and Spain. From T cells, B-cell-depleted T cells, or PBMCs came the material, which was cDNA or gDNA.

This CDR3 comprises 16 residues. J lost 6 bases, V lost 3 bases, and 8 bases had no gene match. Per the germline V gene, CDR1 is KGHSH and CDR2 is LQKENI. In the study's own analysis: Cell counts per sample came from amplifying reference gene primers. The table came from immunoSEQ multiplex PCR; TCRdb's copy has only in-frame clones and leaves some out. V, J and clone size reflect that table, while D and trimming were determined from the DNA. Among over 100,000 clones, around 73% were seen once, and the ten largest hold 7.5% to 10%. This TCR derives from a man aged 55 to 70 with active or convalescent COVID-19. Sequencing input: peripheral blood. The gene calls are TRBV18 and TRBJ2-4; 10 bases fit TRBD1. CDR3 amino acids: CASSPLDRGAGNIQYF. Written as DNA, the CDR3 is TGTGCCAGCTCACCCCTGGACAGGGGGGCAGGAAACATTCAGTACTTC.